One sample yielded the 18 T cell receptor beta chains listed below, sequenced in a study of blood T cell repertoires in COVID-19. Assay used: immunoSEQ multiplex PCR; TCRdb lists only in-frame clones, some missing. The table includes 160,000 or so clones, about 86% detected once. Sample: peripheral blood. The origin of the receptors is a woman in her sixties or seventies with COVID-19, enrolled during active disease.

This clone has more than one count but fewer than ten. This chain joins TRBV28 and TRBJ1-5; possibly TRBD1 for D (5 bases). Germline lookup yields CDR1 MDHEN and CDR2 SYDVKM. The V end was cut by 1 base, the J end by 7 bases, with 8 bases between. This CDR3 region has 13 residues. CDR3 coding DNA: TGTGCCAGCAGTTTATCCCGGGGGCAGCCCCAGCATTTT. It yields the protein CASSLSRGQPQHF.

The J gene is TRBJ2-2, the V gene TRBV6-2 or TRBV6-3; possibly TRBD2 for D (7 bases). The CDR3 runs to 18 residues. Germline assignment: CDR1 MNHEY and CDR2 SVGEGT. Trimming cost V 0 bases and J 3 bases, with 17 bases left between them. CDR3 sequence: CASSYSVGRGGDTGELFF. The CDR3 DNA reads TGTGCCAGCAGTTACTCGGTGGGTCGCGGGGGCGACACCGGGGAGCTGTTTTTT.

The count of this clone is one. The chain combines TRBV3-1 (or the pseudogene TRBV3-2) with TRBJ2-1; D perhaps matches TRBD2 (5 bases). CDR3 length: 15 residues. Trimming cost V 4 bases and J 4 bases, with 14 bases left between them. Per germline, CDR1 LGHDT and CDR2 YNNKEL (reference sequence). In DNA, the CDR3 is TGTGCCAGCAGCCCCCGCACATCGGGGTACAATGAGCAGTTCTTC. Its protein is CASSPRTSGYNEQFF.

The chain links TRBV3-1 (or the pseudogene TRBV3-2) to TRBJ2-7; TRBD2 matches 13 bases. Trimming at V came to 4 bases and at J to 4 bases, leaving 10 bases not matched to a gene. The CDR3 is 17 amino acids. Germline V gene sequence: CDR1 LGHDT, CDR2 YNNKEL (reference sequence). The CDR3 here is CASSLTSGGGAGYEQYF. The CDR3 DNA follows: TGTGCCAGCAGCCTAACTAGCGGGGGGGGCGCGGGGTACGAGCAGTACTTC.

V and J are TRBV5-6 and TRBJ1-2; 7 bases line up with TRBD1. Germline lookup yields CDR1 SGHDT and CDR2 YYEEEE. The CDR3 contains 13 residues. With V trimmed by 0 bases and J by 12 bases, 8 bases remained unmatched. CDR3 DNA sequence: TGTGCCAGCAGCTTGGGGAGCAGGGGGTTCCACACCTTC. Protein sequence: CASSLGSRGFHTF. Drawing the rest from reference TRBV5-6 and TRBJ1-2, the complete variable domain is DAGVTQSPTHLIKTRGQQVTLRCSPKSGHDTVSWYQQALGQGPQFIFQYYEEEERQRGNFPDRFSGHQFPNYSSELNVNALLLGDSALYLCASSLGSRGFHTFGSGTRLTVV.

V gene TRBV10-3 combines with J gene TRBJ1-5, with 8 bases fitting TRBD1. CDR1 and CDR2 from the germline V gene are ENHRY and SYGVKD. CDR3 size: 14 residues. J gave up 7 bases and V 2 bases, and 4 bases lay outside the gene matches. The CDR3 coding sequence is TGTGCCATCAGTGAGGACAGGGGTTGGCAGCCCCAGCATTTT. Translation: CAISEDRGWQPQHF.

The rearrangement joins TRBV5-5 to TRBJ1-2, with D unclear. This CDR3 has 14 residues. V shed 3 bases and J shed 2 bases, with 11 bases lying between them. CDR1 and CDR2 (germline): SGHKS, YYEKEE (reference sequence). The CDR3 reads CASSSPQENYGYTF. CDR3 nucleotides: TGTGCCAGCAGCTCACCGCAAGAGAACTATGGCTACACCTTC. Based on the CDR3 plus reference TRBV5-5 and TRBJ1-2, the full variable domain is DAGVTQSPTHLIKTRGQQVTLRCSPISGHKSVSWYQQVLGQGPQFIFQYYEKEERGRGNFPDRFSARQFPNYSSELNVNALLLGDSALYLCASSSPQENYGYTFGSGTRLTVV.

This chain connects TRBV11-2 to TRBJ1-1; no clear D gene. This CDR3 region has 13 residues. Trimming took 3 bases from V and 3 from J, leaving 8 bases between them. Looked up from germline, CDR1 is SGHAT and CDR2 is FQNNGV. CDR3 residues: CASSLTRDTEAFF. The CDR3 DNA follows: TGTGCCAGCAGCTTGACGAGGGACACTGAAGCTTTCTTT.

V and J are TRBV3-1 (or the pseudogene TRBV3-2) and TRBJ1-1, with D hard to call. The germline V gene has CDR1 LGHDT and CDR2 YNNKEL (reference sequence). The V and J ends lost 6 bases and 4 bases respectively, with 12 bases between them. The CDR3 loop spans 13 amino acids. The CDR3 sequence: CASRQPGGTEAFF. The CDR3 DNA sequence: TGTGCCAGCAGACAACCCGGTGGCACTGAAGCTTTCTTT.

This clone appeared once. J is TRBJ2-7 and V is TRBV10-2; 9 positions match TRBD1. CDR1 and CDR2 (germline): WSHSY, SAAADI. This CDR3 has 15 residues. V shed 7 bases and J 6 bases; nucleotides not matched to a gene: 13. The CDR3 DNA reads as TGCGCCAGCAAAACGGGACAGGGCTCGTTTAGCGAGCAGTACTTC. The encoded protein is CASKTGQGSFSEQYF.

This clone was recorded once. J is TRBJ1-2 and V is TRBV19; D unresolved. The germline CDR1 and CDR2 sequences are LNHDA and SQIVND (reference sequence). V lost 7 bases to trimming and J lost 7 bases, with 22 bases between them. The CDR3 totals 15 residues. CDR3 coding DNA: TGTGCCAGTATCCCCCGGCGCCAGGCCGGGAGTGGCTACACCTTC. Translated, it gives CASIPRRQAGSGYTF.

The rearrangement links TRBV10-3 to TRBJ2-7, with 12 nucleotides matching TRBD1. CDR3 length equals 16 residues. Germline-derived CDR1 and CDR2 are ENHRY and SYGVKD. The J segment lost 2 bases and the V segment lost 4 bases, leaving 6 bases of the junction unmatched. CDR3 sequence: CAISGPGQGATYEQYF. The CDR3 nucleotides are TGTGCCATCAGTGGGCCGGGACAGGGGGCTACCTACGAGCAGTACTTC.

This chain joins TRBV27 and TRBJ1-6, with a tentative D call TRBD1 (5 bases). This CDR3 contains 16 residues. The germline gives CDR1 MNHEY, CDR2 SMNVEV (reference sequence). The V gene lost 6 bases and the J gene lost 7 bases, with 19 bases spanning the gap. CDR3 DNA sequence: TGTGCCAGCAGCTTAGGGAGGGGATCTGGCAATTCACCCCTCCACTTT. Translating it yields CASSLGRGSGNSPLHF.

The V call is TRBV15, the J call TRBJ1-5, with D maybe TRBD1 (5 bases). This CDR3 has 15 amino acids. The V gene lost 0 bases and the J gene lost 6 bases, with 12 bases spanning the gap. Germline CDR1 and CDR2: LNHNV and YYDKDF (reference sequence). CDR3 sequence (DNA): TGTGCCACCAGCAGAGATCTGGGGCGCATTCAGCCCCAGCATTTT. This translates into CATSRDLGRIQPQHF. The entire variable domain, with the rest obtained from reference TRBV15 and TRBJ1-5, is as follows: DAMVIQNPRYQVTQFGKPVTLSCSQTLNHNVMYWYQQKSSQAPKLLFHYYDKDFNNEADTPDNFQSRRPNTSFCFLDIRSPGLGDTAMYLCATSRDLGRIQPQHFGDGTRLSIL.

The CDR3 DNA sequence: TGTGCCAGCAGCTTCGACACGAACACTGAAGCTTTCTTT. This gives the protein CASSFDTNTEAFF. The chain combines TRBV4-2 with TRBJ1-1; D uncertain. Germline assignment: CDR1 LGHNA and CDR2 YNFKEQ. The CDR3 loop spans 13 amino acids. V was cut by 5 bases and J by 1 base, with 8 bases left in between.

This chain uses TRBV21-1 with TRBJ2-7; TRBD1 is taken as the D call from the table, unchecked against the DNA. TRBV21-1 is recorded as a pseudogene. CDR3 length: 15 residues. CDR3 DNA sequence: TGTGCCAGCAGCATAAATTGGACATACTCCTACGAGCAGTACTTC. Translated: CASSINWTYSYEQYF.

This clone has just one count. J is TRBJ1-2 and V is TRBV5-4, with D perhaps TRBD1 (5 bases). CDR1 and CDR2 from the germline V gene are SGHNT and YYREEE (reference sequence). V was cut by 2 bases and J by 3 bases, with 11 bases left in between. The CDR3 is 14 residues long. CDR3 nucleotide sequence: TGTGCCAGCAGCTTCGGGGGGTTTGACTATGGCTACACCTTC. Protein product: CASSFGGFDYGYTF.

The V call is TRBV9, the J call TRBJ2-3; TRBD2 matches 9 bases. This CDR3 is 16 amino acids long. The germline V gene encodes CDR1 SGDLS and CDR2 YYNGEE. V shed 0 bases, J shed 2 bases, and the junction held 4 bases outside the gene matches. The CDR3 reads CASSVAAGGPTDTQYF. CDR3 in DNA: TGTGCCAGCAGCGTAGCGGCGGGGGGGCCCACAGATACGCAGTATTTT.